Sequencing of this T cell receptor (beta chain) was carried out in a study of blood T cell repertoires in COVID-19. In the study overall: Samples of COVID-19 (acute and convalescent) were obtained from the United States, Italy and Spain. Sample material is recorded as cDNA or gDNA derived from T cells, B-cell-depleted T cells, or PBMCs.

Sequenced by immunoSEQ multiplex PCR; TCRdb stores in-frame clones only, minus some. Seen here are about 82,000 clones, around four fifths observed once, and the top ten hold 15% to 20%. The sample was peripheral blood. This clonotype originated in a woman aged 60-70 years with acute or convalescent COVID-19.

CDR3 nucleotides: TGCGCCAGCAGCTTGGGGAGCGGTGTTACAGATACGCAGTATTTT. This codes for CASSLGSGVTDTQYF. The genes are TRBV5-1 and TRBJ2-3, with D perhaps matching TRBD2 (5 bases). CDR1 SGHRS and CDR2 YFSETQ come from the germline V gene. The CDR3 sequence is 15 residues long. V lost 0 bases, J lost 3 bases, and 11 bases lay in between. The full variable domain, completed using reference TRBV5-1 and TRBJ2-3, is KAGVTQTPRYLIKTRGQQVTLSCSPISGHRSVSWYQQTPGQGLQFLFEYFSETQRNKGNFPGRFSGRQFSNSRSEMNVSTLELGDSALYLCASSLGSGVTDTQYFGPGTRLTVL.